These T cell receptor beta chains were read from a single sample in a study of blood T cell repertoires in COVID-19. TCRdb keeps only in-frame clones here, not all; method: immunoSEQ multiplex PCR. This table holds 150,000 to 200,000 clones, around 83% found once. Material: peripheral blood. These TCRs come from a woman older than 75 in a cohort sampled during active or convalescent COVID-19. Each CDR3 is given with its conserved first and last residue. The D gene is left open where the match is weak. Size values are once, few and many counts, or a class for expanded clones, and some rows have none.

v_call	d_call	clone_size	cdr3_length	j_call	cdr3_aa	cdr3_nt
TRBV28	TRBD1	.	19	TRBJ1-4	CASSLSSGTGGRFGEKLFF	TGTGCCAGCAGTTTATCTTCCGGGACAGGGGGCAGGTTTGGAGAAAAACTGTTTTTT
TRBV10-3	TRBD2	.	17	TRBJ2-1	CAISSPGLANISREQFF	TGTGCCATCAGTTCTCCGGGACTAGCAAATATATCCCGTGAGCAGTTCTTC
TRBV2	.	.	14	TRBJ2-7	CASRQDTLTYEQYF	TGTGCCAGCAGACAGGACACTCTAACCTACGAGCAGTACTTC
TRBV5-4	TRBD1	.	17	TRBJ1-2	CASSLPWTGGNDYGYTF	TGTGCCAGCAGCTTGCCCTGGACAGGGGGCAACGACTATGGCTACACCTTC
TRBV5-1	TRBD1	.	17	TRBJ2-1	CASSDPRQGIFYNEQFF	TGCGCCAGCAGCGACCCAAGACAGGGAATTTTCTACAATGAGCAGTTCTTC
TRBV5-6	.	.	13	TRBJ1-2	CASSLEGAYGYTF	TGTGCCAGCAGCTTGGAAGGGGCCTATGGCTACACCTTC
TRBV7-2	.	.	16	TRBJ2-1	CASIPAIGGLRDEQFF	TGTGCCAGCATCCCCGCCATAGGCGGTCTCAGGGATGAGCAGTTCTTC
TRBV28	.	.	14	TRBJ1-2	CASSRQRGNYGYTF	TGTGCCAGCAGCCGGCAGAGGGGGAACTATGGCTACACCTTC
TRBV3-1/TRBV3-2	.	.	13	TRBJ2-5	CASSQSSRETQYF	TGTGCCAGCAGCCAGTCGAGTCGGGAGACCCAGTACTTC
TRBV9	.	.	14	TRBJ2-5	CASSPMRGAETQYF	TGTGCCAGCAGCCCGATGCGGGGTGCAGAGACCCAGTACTTC
TRBV4-3	.	.	15	TRBJ2-1	CASSQVTGLNNEQFF	TGCGCCAGCAGCCAAGTAACGGGTCTCAACAATGAGCAGTTCTTC
TRBV5-1	TRBD1	.	15	TRBJ2-7	CASSLETGATYEQYF	TGCGCCAGCAGCTTGGAGACAGGGGCAACCTACGAGCAGTACTTC
TRBV2	TRBD1	.	13	TRBJ2-7	CASSAQGNYEQYF	TGTGCCAGCAGTGCACAGGGGAACTACGAGCAGTACTTC
TRBV11-3	.	.	13	TRBJ1-2	CASSPSSFYGYTF	TGTGCCAGCAGCCCTTCCTCCTTCTATGGCTACACCTTC
TRBV3-1/TRBV3-2	TRBD1	.	17	TRBJ2-2	CASSPTGALTNTGELFF	TGTGCCAGCAGCCCTACAGGGGCCCTTACGAACACCGGGGAGCTGTTTTTT
TRBV18	.	.	13	TRBJ2-7	CASSDTSSYEQYF	TGTGCCAGCTCAGACACTAGCTCCTACGAGCAGTACTTC
TRBV27	TRBD1	few	15	TRBJ2-1	CASSLDRAPYNEQFF	TGTGCCAGCAGTCTAGACAGGGCCCCCTACAATGAGCAGTTCTTC
TRBV6-2/TRBV6-3	.	.	16	TRBJ1-1	CASSYKNRFRDTKAFF	TGTGCCAGCAGTTACAAAAACAGGTTTCGCGACACTAAAGCTTTCTTT
TRBV24-1	TRBD2	once	18	TRBJ2-1	CATSDPGTSWFRANEQFF	TGTGCCACCAGTGACCCTGGGACTAGCTGGTTTAGGGCCAATGAGCAGTTCTTC
TRBV20-1	TRBD2	.	15	TRBJ2-5	CSASVPAGPQETQYF	TGCAGTGCTAGTGTTCCAGCGGGGCCCCAAGAGACCCAGTACTTC
TRBV7-2	.	once	14	TRBJ1-4	CASSLGGLEEKLFF	TGTGCCAGCAGCCTAGGGGGGCTAGAAGAAAAACTGTTTTTT
TRBV7-2	TRBD1	.	19	TRBJ1-2	CASSLGPGQGVIANYGYTF	TGTGCCAGCAGCTTGGGTCCGGGACAGGGAGTTATAGCTAACTATGGCTACACCTTC
TRBV10-3	TRBD2	.	15	TRBJ2-3	CAISSSGRRVDTQYF	TGTGCCATCAGTTCTAGCGGGAGGAGGGTAGATACGCAGTATTTT
TRBV3-1/TRBV3-2	.	.	15	TRBJ1-4	CASSGGAGTNEKLFF	TGTGCCAGCAGCGGAGGGGCCGGAACTAATGAAAAACTGTTTTTT
TRBV5-8	TRBD2	.	15	TRBJ2-1	CASSRFSGEIGEQFF	TGTGCCAGCTCCCGATTTAGCGGGGAGATTGGGGAGCAGTTCTTC
TRBV7-2	.	.	16	TRBJ2-3	CASSLAHLISTDTQYF	TGTGCCAGCAGCTTAGCTCACCTAATTAGCACAGATACGCAGTATTTT
TRBV29-1	.	.	12	TRBJ1-1	CSGKQGSTEAFF	TGCAGCGGAAAGCAGGGCTCCACTGAAGCTTTCTTT
TRBV6-5	.	.	10	TRBJ1-2	CMAGNYGYTF	TGTATGGCGGGGAACTATGGCTACACCTTC
TRBV19	.	.	15	TRBJ1-1	CASSTTRGGYTEAFF	TGTGCCAGTAGTACGACGCGGGGGGGCTACACTGAAGCTTTCTTT
TRBV7-8	TRBD1	.	14	TRBJ1-2	CASSLTGTAYGYTF	TGTGCCAGCAGCCTAACCGGGACAGCTTATGGCTACACCTTC
TRBV11-2	TRBD1	.	18	TRBJ1-4	CASSPGTDRRATNEKLFF	TGTGCCAGCAGCCCCGGGACAGACAGACGGGCAACTAATGAAAAACTGTTTTTT
TRBV24-1	.	.	16	TRBJ1-2	CATSDPSVQPGNGYTF	TGTGCCACCAGTGATCCTTCCGTCCAGCCCGGGAATGGCTACACCTTC
TRBV19	TRBD1	once	12	TRBJ2-1	CASGDRAAEQFF	TGTGCCAGTGGGGACAGGGCTGCTGAGCAGTTCTTC
TRBV6-5	TRBD1	.	13	TRBJ2-7	CASSRTGFDEQYF	TGTGCCAGCAGCAGGACAGGGTTCGACGAGCAGTACTTC
TRBV29-1	TRBD1	.	13	TRBJ2-5	CSVGPGQGETQYF	TGCAGCGTTGGGCCGGGACAGGGCGAGACCCAGTACTTC
TRBV30	.	.	13	TRBJ1-1	CAWSDYTGTEAFF	TGTGCCTGGAGTGATTACACAGGGACTGAAGCTTTCTTT
TRBV7-2	.	.	15	TRBJ2-7	CASSSKVGPYLEQYF	TGTGCCAGCAGCTCTAAAGTTGGGCCGTACCTCGAGCAGTACTTC
TRBV30	.	.	16	TRBJ2-1	CAWRETSGKAYNEQFF	TGTGCCTGGAGGGAAACTTCCGGGAAGGCCTACAATGAGCAGTTCTTC
TRBV7-8	.	.	17	TRBJ2-5	CASSLDRLRGWRETQYF	TGTGCCAGCAGCTTAGATCGTTTGCGGGGATGGCGGGAGACCCAGTACTTC
TRBV6-5	.	.	12	TRBJ1-1	CASSTGYTEAFF	TGTGCCAGCAGTACAGGGTACACTGAAGCTTTCTTT
TRBV7-8	.	.	15	TRBJ1-5	CASSLGSGENQPQHF	TGTGCCAGCAGCTTAGGCTCAGGGGAAAATCAGCCCCAGCATTTT
TRBV19	.	.	13	TRBJ2-3	CASISRLTDTQYF	TGTGCCAGTATCAGCAGACTCACAGATACGCAGTATTTT
TRBV7-2	.	once	15	TRBJ1-3	CASSPPYGSGNTIYF	TGTGCCAGCAGCCCGCCCTACGGCTCTGGAAACACCATATATTTT
TRBV7-2	TRBD1	.	15	TRBJ1-1	CASSTQGALNTEAFF	TGTGCCAGCAGTACACAGGGGGCTCTAAACACTGAAGCTTTCTTT
TRBV7-2	TRBD2	.	18	TRBJ2-2	CASSPSLPGGQNTGELFF	TGTGCCAGCAGCCCCAGCCTACCGGGGGGGCAGAACACCGGGGAGCTGTTTTTT
TRBV11-3	TRBD1	.	13	TRBJ2-7	CASGRDSTYEQYF	TGTGCCAGCGGTCGGGACAGTACCTACGAGCAGTACTTC
TRBV4-3	TRBD1	few	15	TRBJ2-1	CASSQGTGEATEQFF	TGCGCCAGCAGCCAAGGGACAGGGGAAGCCACTGAGCAGTTCTTC
TRBV20-1	.	.	11	TRBJ2-5	CSASLRETQYF	TGCAGTGCTAGCCTGAGAGAGACCCAGTACTTC
TRBV10-1	TRBD2	.	13	TRBJ2-5	CASSIQAGETQYF	TGCGCCAGCAGCATACAAGCGGGGGAGACCCAGTACTTC
TRBV11-2	.	few	14	TRBJ1-3	CASSLAGVGNTIYF	TGTGCCAGCAGCTTAGCAGGGGTTGGAAACACCATATATTTT
TRBV28	TRBD1	.	14	TRBJ1-2	CASRETGQDYGYTF	TGTGCCAGCAGGGAGACAGGGCAAGACTATGGCTACACCTTC
TRBV6-5	TRBD1	.	15	TRBJ1-4	CASRRQGETNEKLFF	TGTGCCAGCAGGCGACAGGGGGAAACTAATGAAAAACTGTTTTTT
TRBV23-1	TRBD1	.	19	TRBJ1-5	CASSQSRGQGRFCNQPQHF	TGCGCCAGCAGTCAATCGAGGGGACAGGGCAGGTTTTGCAATCAGCCCCAGCATTTT
TRBV18	TRBD1	.	17	TRBJ1-2	CASSPPRSGTGTYGYTF	TGTGCCAGCTCACCACCGCGATCCGGGACAGGGACTTATGGCTACACCTTC
TRBV6-1	.	many	12	TRBJ1-2	CASSEGVGGYTF	TGTGCCAGCAGCGAAGGGGTCGGGGGCTACACCTTC
TRBV5-1	TRBD1	once	14	TRBJ2-7	CASSTGQGTYEQYF	TGCGCCAGCAGCACCGGACAGGGGACCTACGAGCAGTACTTC
TRBV28	TRBD2	.	19	TRBJ2-5	CASSPGLAGAAFASETQYF	TGTGCCAGCAGTCCGGGACTAGCGGGGGCCGCCTTTGCGTCGGAGACCCAGTACTTC
TRBV5-1	.	.	13	TRBJ2-1	CASSRSSYNEQFF	TGCGCCAGCAGTAGGAGCTCCTACAATGAGCAGTTCTTC
TRBV5-1	.	.	18	TRBJ1-2	CASSHDGAGRGSNYGYTF	TGCGCCAGCAGCCACGACGGAGCAGGCAGGGGTTCTAACTATGGCTACACCTTC